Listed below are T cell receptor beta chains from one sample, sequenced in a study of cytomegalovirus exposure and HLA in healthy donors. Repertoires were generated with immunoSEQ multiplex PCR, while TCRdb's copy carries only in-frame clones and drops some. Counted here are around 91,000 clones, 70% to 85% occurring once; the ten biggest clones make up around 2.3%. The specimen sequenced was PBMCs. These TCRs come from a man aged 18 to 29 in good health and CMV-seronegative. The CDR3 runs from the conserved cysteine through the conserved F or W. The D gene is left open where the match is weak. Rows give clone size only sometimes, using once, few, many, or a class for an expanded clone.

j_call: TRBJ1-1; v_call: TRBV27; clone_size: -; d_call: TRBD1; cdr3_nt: TGTGCCAGCAGTGCGGGACAGGGGGCTCGAACTGAAGCTTTCTTT; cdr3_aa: CASSAGQGARTEAFF
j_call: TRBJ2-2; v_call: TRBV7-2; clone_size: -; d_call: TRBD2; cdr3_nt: TGTGCCGCCGAGCGGGGGGCGAACACCGGGGAGCTGTTTTTT; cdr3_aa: CAAERGANTGELFF
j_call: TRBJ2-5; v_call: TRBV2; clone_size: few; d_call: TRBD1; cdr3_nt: TGTGCCAGCAAAAAGACAGGGGGAGAGACCCAGTACTTC; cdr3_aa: CASKKTGGETQYF
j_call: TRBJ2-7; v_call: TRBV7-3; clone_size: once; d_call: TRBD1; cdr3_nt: TGTGCCAGCAGCTTGGGGACAGGGCTCGAGCAGTACTTC; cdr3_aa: CASSLGTGLEQYF
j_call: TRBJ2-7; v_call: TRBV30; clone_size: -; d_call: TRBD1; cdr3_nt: TGTGCCTGGAGTGTTGGCACAGGGGTGTTCTACGAGCAGTACTTC; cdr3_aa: CAWSVGTGVFYEQYF
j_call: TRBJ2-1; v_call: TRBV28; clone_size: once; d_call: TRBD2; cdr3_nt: TGTGCCAGCAGTTTGACGGGACTAGCTTACAATGAGCAGTTCTTC; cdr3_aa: CASSLTGLAYNEQFF
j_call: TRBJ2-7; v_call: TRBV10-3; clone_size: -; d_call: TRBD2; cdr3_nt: TGTGCCATCAGAGCGACTAGCGGGAGCCTCTACGAGCAGTACTTC; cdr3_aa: CAIRATSGSLYEQYF
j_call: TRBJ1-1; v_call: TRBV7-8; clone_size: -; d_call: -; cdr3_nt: TGTGCCAGCAGCCCCCCGGGGGGGCGGGCCGAAGCTTTCTTT; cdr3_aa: CASSPPGGRAEAFF
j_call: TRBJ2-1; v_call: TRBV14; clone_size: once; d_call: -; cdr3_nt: TGTGCCAGCAGCCAAGCACTTACCTACAATGAGCAGTTCTTC; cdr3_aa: CASSQALTYNEQFF
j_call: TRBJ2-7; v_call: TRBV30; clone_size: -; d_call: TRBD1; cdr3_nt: TGTGCCTGGACCAACCAGGACAGGGGCAGCGAGCAGTACTTC; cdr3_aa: CAWTNQDRGSEQYF
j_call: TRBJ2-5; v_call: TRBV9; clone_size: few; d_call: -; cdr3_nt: TGTGCCAGCAGCCTAAGTGGGGGGAAGGAGACCCAGTACTTC; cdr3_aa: CASSLSGGKETQYF
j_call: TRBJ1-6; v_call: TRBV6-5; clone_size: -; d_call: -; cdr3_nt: TGTGCCAGCAGTAGGCAGGGTAGTAATTCACCCCTCCACTTT; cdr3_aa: CASSRQGSNSPLHF
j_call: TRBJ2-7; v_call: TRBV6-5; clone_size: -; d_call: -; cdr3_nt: TGTGCCAGCAGGAGACAGGCAAGGGATTACGAGCAGTACTTC; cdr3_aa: CASRRQARDYEQYF
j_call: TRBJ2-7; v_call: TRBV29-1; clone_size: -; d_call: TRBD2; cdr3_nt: TGCAGCGTTGTCGAGGCTAGCGGTTACTACGAGCAGTACTTC; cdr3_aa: CSVVEASGYYEQYF
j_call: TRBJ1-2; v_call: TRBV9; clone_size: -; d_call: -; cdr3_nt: TGTGCCAGCAGCGTAGGTCGGGGCTACACCTTC; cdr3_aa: CASSVGRGYTF
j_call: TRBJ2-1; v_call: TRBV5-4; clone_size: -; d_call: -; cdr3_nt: TGTGCCAGCAGCCATGGGACACCTGAGCAGTTCTTC; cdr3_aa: CASSHGTPEQFF
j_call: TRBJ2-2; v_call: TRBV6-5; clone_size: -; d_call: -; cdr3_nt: TGTGCCAGCAGACAGGGAGGGCCGGACGGGGAGCTGTTTTTT; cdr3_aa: CASRQGGPDGELFF
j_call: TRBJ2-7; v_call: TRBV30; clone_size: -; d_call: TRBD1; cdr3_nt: TGTGCCTGGATGACAGGGGTGGGTTACGAGCAGTACTTC; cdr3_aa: CAWMTGVGYEQYF
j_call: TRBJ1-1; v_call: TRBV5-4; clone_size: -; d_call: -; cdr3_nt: TGTGCCAGCAGCGCCACTACAGGGACTGAAGCTTTCTTT; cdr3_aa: CASSATTGTEAFF
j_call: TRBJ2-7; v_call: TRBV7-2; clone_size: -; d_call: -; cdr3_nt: TGTGCCAGCAGCCTAGTCGACGAGCAGTACTTC; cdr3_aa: CASSLVDEQYF
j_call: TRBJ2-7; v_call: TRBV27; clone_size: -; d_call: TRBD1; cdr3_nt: TGTGCCAGCAGTTTGTTAGGACAGGGGGATGGCGAGCAGTACTTC; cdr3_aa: CASSLLGQGDGEQYF
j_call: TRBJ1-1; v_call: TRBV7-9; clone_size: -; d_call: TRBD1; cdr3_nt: TGTGCCAGCACCACAGGGGACTCTGAAGCTTTCTTT; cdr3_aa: CASTTGDSEAFF
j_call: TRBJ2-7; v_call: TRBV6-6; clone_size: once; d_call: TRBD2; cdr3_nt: TGTGCCAGCAGGGGCGGGAGCTCCTACGAGCAGTACTTC; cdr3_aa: CASRGGSSYEQYF
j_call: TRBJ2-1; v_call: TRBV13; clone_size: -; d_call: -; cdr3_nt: TGTGCCAGCAGCTTAGCGGGAAGTGGGTTCAATGAGCAGTTCTTC; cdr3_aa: CASSLAGSGFNEQFF
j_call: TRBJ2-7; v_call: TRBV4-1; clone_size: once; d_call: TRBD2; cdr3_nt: TGCGCCAGCAGCCAAGATGGGGCGGGAGGAGCCTACGAGCAGTACTTC; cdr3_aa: CASSQDGAGGAYEQYF
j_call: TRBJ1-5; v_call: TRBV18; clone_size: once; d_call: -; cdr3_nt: TGTGCCAGCTCACCCGACCGAGCTCCAGGGCCCCAGCATTTT; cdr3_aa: CASSPDRAPGPQHF
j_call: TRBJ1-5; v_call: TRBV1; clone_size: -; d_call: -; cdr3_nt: TGCACCAGCAGCCAATGGACAGGGTTCCGTCAGCCCCAGCATTTT; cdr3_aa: CTSSQWTGFRQPQHF
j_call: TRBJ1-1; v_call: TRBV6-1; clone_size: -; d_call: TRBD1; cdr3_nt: TGTGCCAGCAGGGCGGGACAGGGGATCACTGAAGCTTTCTTT; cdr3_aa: CASRAGQGITEAFF
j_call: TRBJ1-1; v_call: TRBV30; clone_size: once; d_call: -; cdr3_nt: TGTGCTTGGACAGACAGACACCTGAACACTGAAGCTTTCTTT; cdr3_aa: CAWTDRHLNTEAFF
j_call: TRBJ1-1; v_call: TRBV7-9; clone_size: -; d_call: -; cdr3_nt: TGTGCCAGCAGCCCTCGACAGGCGCCGATGAACACTGAAGCTTTCTTT; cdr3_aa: CASSPRQAPMNTEAFF
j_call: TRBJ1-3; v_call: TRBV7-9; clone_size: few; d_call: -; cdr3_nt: TGTGCCAGCTCGTTCGGAAACACCATATATTTT; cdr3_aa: CASSFGNTIYF
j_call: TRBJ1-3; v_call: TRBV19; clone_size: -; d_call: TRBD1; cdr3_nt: TGTGCCAGTAGTAGCCGGGACAGGGGGTTTTCTGGAAACACCATATATTTT; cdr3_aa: CASSSRDRGFSGNTIYF
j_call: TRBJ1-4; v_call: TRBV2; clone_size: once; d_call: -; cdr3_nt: TGTGCCAGCAGTGCGAACAGGGTAACTAATGAAAAACTGTTTTTT; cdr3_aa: CASSANRVTNEKLFF
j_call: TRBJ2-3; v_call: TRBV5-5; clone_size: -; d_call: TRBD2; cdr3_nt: TGTGCCAGCAGCTTGGAGGCTAGCGGGAGTCCCACAGATACGCAGTATTTT; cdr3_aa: CASSLEASGSPTDTQYF
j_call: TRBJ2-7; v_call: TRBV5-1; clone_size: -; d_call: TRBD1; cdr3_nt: TGCGCCAGCAGCTTGGTTTGGACAGGGGACGAGCAGTACTTC; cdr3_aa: CASSLVWTGDEQYF
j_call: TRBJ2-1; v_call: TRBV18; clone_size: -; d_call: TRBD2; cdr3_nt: TGTGCCAGCTCACCATTAAGTCTAGCGGGAGGCAATGAGCAGTTCTTC; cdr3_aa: CASSPLSLAGGNEQFF
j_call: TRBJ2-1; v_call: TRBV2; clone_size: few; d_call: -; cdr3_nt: TGTGCCAGCAGTGAATATGCGTTGAGCTCCTACAATGAGCAGTTCTTC; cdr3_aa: CASSEYALSSYNEQFF
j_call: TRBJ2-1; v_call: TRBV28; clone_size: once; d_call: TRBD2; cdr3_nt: TGTGCCAGCAGTACCACTAGCGGGAGGGCCGTTGAGCAGTTCTTC; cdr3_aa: CASSTTSGRAVEQFF
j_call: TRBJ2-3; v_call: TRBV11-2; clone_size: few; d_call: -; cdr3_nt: TGTGCCAGCAGTAGACGGCAGGGACAAGATACGCAGTATTTT; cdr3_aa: CASSRRQGQDTQYF
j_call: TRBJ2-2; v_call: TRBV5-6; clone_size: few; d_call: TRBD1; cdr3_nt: TGTGCCAGCAGCTTTGCCGGGACAGCCACCGGGGAGCTGTTTTTT; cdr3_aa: CASSFAGTATGELFF
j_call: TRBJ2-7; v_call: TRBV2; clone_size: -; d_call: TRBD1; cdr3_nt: TGTGCCAGCAGCCCAGGGGGAAAGCAGTACTTC; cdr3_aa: CASSPGGKQYF
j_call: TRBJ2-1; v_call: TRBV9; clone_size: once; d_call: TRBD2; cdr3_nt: TGTGCCAGCAGCCCGCGGCTAGGGCTAGCGGGAGGTAATGAGCAGTTCTTC; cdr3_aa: CASSPRLGLAGGNEQFF
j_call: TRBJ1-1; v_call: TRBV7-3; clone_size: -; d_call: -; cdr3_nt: TGTGCCAGCAGCTTAAAGGGGGGGGCTGAAGCTTTCTTT; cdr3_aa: CASSLKGGAEAFF
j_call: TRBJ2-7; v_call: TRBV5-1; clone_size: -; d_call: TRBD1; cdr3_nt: TGCGCCAGCAGCCTCAACCCCCGACAGGGTACCTACGAGCAGTACTTC; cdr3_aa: CASSLNPRQGTYEQYF
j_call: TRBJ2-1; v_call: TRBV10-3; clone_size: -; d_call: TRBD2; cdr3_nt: TGTGCCATCAGTGATTCCGGACTAGCGGGAGCCGGTGAGCAGTTCTTC; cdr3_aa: CAISDSGLAGAGEQFF
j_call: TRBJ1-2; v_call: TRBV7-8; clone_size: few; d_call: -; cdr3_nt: TGTGCCAGCAGCCAGGCCTCCTATGGCTACACCTTC; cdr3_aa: CASSQASYGYTF
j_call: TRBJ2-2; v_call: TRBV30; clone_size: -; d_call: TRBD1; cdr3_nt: TGTGCCTGGAGTGCCGGACAGGGGAACACCGGGGAGCTGTTTTTT; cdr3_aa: CAWSAGQGNTGELFF
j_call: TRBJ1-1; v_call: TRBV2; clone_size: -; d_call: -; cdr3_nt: TGTGCCAGCAACAAGGGGCGCAACACTGAAGCTTTCTTT; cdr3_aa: CASNKGRNTEAFF
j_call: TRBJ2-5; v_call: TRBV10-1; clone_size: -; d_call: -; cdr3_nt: TGCGCCAGCAGTGAGTCGACTCGGCAGTCAGAGACCCAGTACTTC; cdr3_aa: CASSESTRQSETQYF
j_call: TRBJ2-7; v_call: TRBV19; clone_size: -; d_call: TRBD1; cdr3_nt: TGTGCCAGTAGTAACCCGGGACAGGCCAGGTACGAGCAGTACTTC; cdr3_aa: CASSNPGQARYEQYF
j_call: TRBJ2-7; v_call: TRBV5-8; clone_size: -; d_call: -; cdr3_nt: TGTGCCAGCAGCCGAATGGGAGGCGGCTACGAGCAGTACTTC; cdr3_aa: CASSRMGGGYEQYF